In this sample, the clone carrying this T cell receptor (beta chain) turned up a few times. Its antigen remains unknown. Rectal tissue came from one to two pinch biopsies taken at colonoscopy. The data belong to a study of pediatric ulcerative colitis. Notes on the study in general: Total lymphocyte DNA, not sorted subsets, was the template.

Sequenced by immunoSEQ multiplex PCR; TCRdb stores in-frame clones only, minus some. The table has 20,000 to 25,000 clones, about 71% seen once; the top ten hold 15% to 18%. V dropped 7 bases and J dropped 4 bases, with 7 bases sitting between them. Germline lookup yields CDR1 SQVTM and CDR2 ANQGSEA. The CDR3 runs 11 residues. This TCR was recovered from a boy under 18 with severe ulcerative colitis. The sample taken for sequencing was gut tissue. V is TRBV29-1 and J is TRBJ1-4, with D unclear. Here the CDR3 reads CSADFNEKLFF. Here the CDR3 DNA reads TGCAGCGCCGATTTTAATGAAAAACTGTTTTTT.